This passage covers 27 T cell receptor beta chains from one sample sequenced in a study of radiotherapy plus CTLA-4 blockade in lung cancer. Sequencing used immunoSEQ multiplex PCR; TCRdb keeps in-frame clones, though not all of them. This sample has tens of thousands of clones, with 70% to 90% found just once. The sample consisted of peripheral blood, taken from a patient treated with radiotherapy plus ipilimumab. Receptor source: a human donor with non-small cell lung cancer whose response to radiotherapy plus ipilimumab could not be evaluated.

The CDR3 bases are TGTGCCAGCACCATACGGGGGGGGGACGGCAATGAGCAGTTCTTC. Amino acid sequence: CASTIRGGDGNEQFF. The chain carries TRBV6-6 and TRBJ2-1, with 8 bases identical to TRBD2. V lost 7 bases and J lost 6; bases outside the gene matches: 11. CDR3 size: 15 residues. In germline, CDR1 is MNHNY, CDR2 SVGAGI (reference sequence).

The chain combines TRBV11-2 with TRBJ2-7; TRBD1 aligns across 8 bases. From germline, CDR1 is SGHAT and CDR2 FQNNGV. The CDR3 totals 15 residues. V shed 2 bases and J 6 bases; nucleotides not matched to a gene: 9. The CDR3 DNA sequence: TGTGCCAGCAGCTTACCAACAGGGGGGATTGGCGAGCAGTACTTC. Its protein product is CASSLPTGGIGEQYF.

V and J are TRBV4-3 and TRBJ2-7; D unclear. Germline V gene data show CDR1 as LGHNA and CDR2 as YSLEER. Trimming took 1 base from V and 1 from J, leaving 8 bases between them. This CDR3 spans 14 amino acids. CDR3: CASSQGLGSYEQYF. The DNA of the CDR3 is TGCGCCAGCAGCCAAGGGCTAGGTTCCTACGAGCAGTACTTC.

This chain connects TRBV20-1 to TRBJ1-5; unclear D gene. The length of the CDR3 is 11 residues. Per the germline V gene, CDR1 is DFQATT and CDR2 is SNEGSKA (reference sequence). V was pared by 6 bases and J by 7 bases, with 10 bases between. CDR3 region: CSAGREQPQHF. The CDR3 DNA follows: TGCAGTGCCGGGAGGGAGCAGCCCCAGCATTTT.

The sample holds a few counts of this clone. Other DNA sequences in this sample translate to the same CDR3. The rearrangement joins TRBV30 to TRBJ2-1; TRBD2 agrees at 10 bases. The germline CDR1 and CDR2 sequences are GTSNPN and SVGIG (reference sequence). The CDR3 has 15 amino acids. J gave up 0 bases and V 2 bases, and 1 base lay outside the gene matches. The CDR3 is CAWSRLAGSYNEQFF. CDR3 bases: TGTGCCTGGAGTAGACTAGCGGGCTCCTACAATGAGCAGTTCTTC.

V and J are TRBV4-2 and TRBJ2-1; 7 nucleotides align to TRBD1. With 4 bases clipped from V and 7 bases from J, the junction kept 10 bases outside the gene matches. CDR3 length: 15 residues. CDR1 and CDR2 from the germline V gene are LGHNA and YNFKEQ. CDR3 sequence reads: CASSPRQGRGNEQFF. CDR3 DNA: TGTGCCAGCAGCCCCAGACAGGGAAGGGGGAATGAGCAGTTCTTC.

This sequence joins TRBV9 and TRBJ2-2; D is uncertain. This CDR3 region has 11 residues. Germline CDR1 is SGDLS and CDR2 is YYNGEE. V was pared by 6 bases and J by 3 bases, with 3 bases between. Here the CDR3 reads CASTDTGELFF. For the CDR3, the DNA is TGTGCCAGCACCGACACCGGGGAGCTGTTTTTT.

This clone has just one count. This chain uses TRBV30 with TRBJ1-2, with 8 positions matching TRBD1. This CDR3 comprises 13 residues. Losses at the gene ends were 8 bases for V and 2 bases for J; bases not matched to a gene: 7. Per germline, CDR1 GTSNPN and CDR2 SVGIG (reference sequence). The CDR3 DNA reads TGTGCCGGGGGGGACAGGAGAAACTATGGCTACACCTTC. Translating gives CAGGDRRNYGYTF. Variable domain in full (rest from reference TRBV30 and TRBJ1-2): SQTIHQWPATLVQPVGSPLSLECTVEGTSNPNLYWYRQAAGRGLQLLFYSVGIGQISSEVPQNLSASRPQDRQFILSSKKLLLSDSGFYLCAGGDRRNYGYTFGSGTRLTVV.

This chain uses TRBV5-1 with TRBJ2-7, with D unresolved. Trimming left V 4 bases short and J 3 bases short, with 8 bases between. The CDR3 loop spans 12 amino acids. CDR1 and CDR2 (germline): SGHRS, YFSETQ. The CDR3: CASSINSYEQYF. As DNA, the CDR3 is TGCGCCAGCAGCATAAACAGCTACGAGCAGTACTTC.

The rearrangement uses TRBV2 and TRBJ1-1; possible D gene TRBD1, 6 bases. Germline-derived CDR1 and CDR2 are SNHLY and FYNNEI. V shed 4 bases and J shed 0 bases, with 9 bases lying between them. The CDR3 extends over 14 amino acids. CDR3 sequence: CASSGGTLNTEAFF. DNA of the CDR3: TGTGCCAGCAGTGGGGGGACATTGAACACTGAAGCTTTCTTT.

The chain employs TRBV5-1 and TRBJ2-1, with TRBD1 matching over 9 bases. V lost 1 base to trimming and J lost 4 bases; unmatched junction nucleotides: 9. Germline-derived CDR1 and CDR2 are SGHRS and YFSETQ. The CDR3 has 17 residues. CDR3 sequence (DNA): TGCGCCAGCAGCTTGCCAGCCCGGGACAGGGAATACAATGAGCAGTTCTTC. This encodes CASSLPARDREYNEQFF.

V usage is TRBV28 and J usage is TRBJ1-4; the match to TRBD1 covers 9 bases. V was pared by 2 bases and J by 7 bases, with 5 bases of the junction left unmatched. In germline, CDR1 is MDHEN, CDR2 SYDVKM. The CDR3 consists of 15 residues. The CDR3 loop is CASSLPTGGFEKLFF. The CDR3 DNA reads TGTGCCAGCAGTTTACCGACAGGGGGATTTGAAAAACTGTTTTTT.

This chain uses TRBV25-1 with TRBJ1-4; weak D call: TRBD1 (5 bases). Germline V lookup: CDR1 MGHDK, CDR2 SYGVNS. The CDR3 length is 15 residues. V gave up 4 bases and J gave up 5 bases, with 14 bases separating them. CDR3 loop: CASSALAGGNEKLFF. DNA for the CDR3: TGTGCCAGCAGTGCCCTGGCCGGGGGAAATGAAAAACTGTTTTTT.

The rearrangement joins TRBV4-3 to TRBJ1-2; TRBD1 matches 7 bases. V was pared by 1 base and J by 8 bases, with 7 bases of the junction left unmatched. The length of the CDR3 is 14 residues. Per the germline V gene, CDR1 is LGHNA and CDR2 is YSLEER. The CDR3 here is CASSQGGQASGYTF. The CDR3 nucleotides read TGCGCCAGCAGCCAAGGAGGACAGGCGTCGGGCTACACCTTC.

The CDR3 coding sequence is TGTGCCAGCAGTTTACTCGGACAGGGTGATACGCAGTATTTT. Translating gives CASSLLGQGDTQYF. The chain recombines TRBV28 with TRBJ2-3; 8 bases match TRBD1. V lost 2 bases to trimming and J lost 6 bases; unmatched junction nucleotides: 4. The CDR3 loop spans 14 amino acids. Per germline, CDR1 MDHEN and CDR2 SYDVKM. Together with reference TRBV28 and TRBJ2-3, the CDR3 gives the full variable domain: DVKVTQSSRYLVKRTGEKVFLECVQDMDHENMFWYRQDPGLGLRLIYFSYDVKMKEKGDIPEGYSVSREKKERFSLILESASTNQTSMYLCASSLLGQGDTQYFGPGTRLTVL.

This sequence joins TRBV2 and TRBJ1-6; possibly TRBD1 for D (5 bases). V gave up 8 bases and J gave up 8 bases, with 16 bases separating them. This CDR3 has 14 amino acids. Germline-derived CDR1 and CDR2 are SNHLY and FYNNEI. The DNA of the CDR3 is TGTGCCAGCTATTTTGGGACTTTAGATTCACCCCTCCACTTT. This codes for CASYFGTLDSPLHF.

The V gene is TRBV10-1, the J gene TRBJ2-7; 7 bases agree with TRBD1. Germline CDR1 reads WNHNN; CDR2 reads SYGVQD (reference sequence). The CDR3 sequence is 17 residues long. The trim removed 3 bases at V and 0 bases at J, leaving 11 bases unmatched. CDR3 residues: CASSEKTADRSSYEQYF. In DNA form, the CDR3 reads TGCGCCAGCAGTGAAAAGACTGCGGACAGGAGCTCCTACGAGCAGTACTTC.

This clone was recorded only once. The chain couples TRBV28 to TRBJ2-7, with D perhaps TRBD1 (6 bases). Trimming removed 3 bases from V and 3 bases from J, with 18 bases in between. This CDR3 is built from 16 residues. Germline CDR1 reads MDHEN; CDR2 reads SYDVKM. The CDR3 reads CASSFIPGQNNYEQYF. The CDR3 bases are TGTGCCAGCAGTTTCATTCCCGGACAGAACAACTACGAGCAGTACTTC.

This sequence joins TRBV28 and TRBJ2-7; 9 nucleotides agree with TRBD1. Unmatched junction bases numbered 10, after V lost 3 bases and J lost 7 bases. This CDR3 spans 15 amino acids. CDR1 is MDHEN and CDR2 is SYDVKM in the germline V gene. The CDR3 is CASSFGGTGSYEQYF. DNA of the CDR3: TGTGCCAGCAGTTTTGGCGGGACAGGGTCGTATGAGCAGTACTTC.

This clone was counted a single time. CDR3 nucleotides: TGTGCCAGCAGGTTGGGGGGAGCAGGCGCCGGGGAGCTGTTTTTT. It is translated as CASRLGGAGAGELFF. The V and J genes are TRBV7-3 and TRBJ2-2; D is possibly TRBD2 (6 bases). The CDR3 covers 15 residues. Trimming took 6 bases from V and 6 from J, leaving 17 bases between them. Germline V gene sequence: CDR1 SGHTA, CDR2 FQGTGA.

The chain recombines TRBV5-1 with TRBJ2-7; TRBD2 is a possible D gene (6 bases). V was trimmed by 4 bases and J by 3 bases, leaving 14 bases between them. This CDR3 has 14 amino acids. Germline CDR1 reads SGHRS; CDR2 reads YFSETQ. CDR3 in DNA: TGCGCCAGCAGCCGGGTGGGCGGGGACTACGAGCAGTACTTC. It yields the protein CASSRVGGDYEQYF. The full variable domain, with the rest looked up from reference TRBV5-1 and TRBJ2-7, is KAGVTQTPRYLIKTRGQQVTLSCSPISGHRSVSWYQQTPGQGLQFLFEYFSETQRNKGNFPGRFSGRQFSNSRSEMNVSTLELGDSALYLCASSRVGGDYEQYFGPGTRLTVT.

This clone was found once. The V gene is TRBV7-2, the J gene TRBJ2-3; 8 bases are shared with TRBD1. CDR1 and CDR2 (germline): SGHTA, FQGNSA. The CDR3 is 14 residues long. With 5 bases clipped from V and 6 bases from J, the junction kept 7 bases outside the gene matches. CDR3: CASSPGQGRDTQYF. The CDR3, as DNA: TGTGCCAGCAGCCCTGGACAGGGTAGGGATACGCAGTATTTT. Full variable domain (outside the CDR3, taken from reference TRBV7-2 and TRBJ2-3): GAGVSQSPSNKVTEKGKDVELRCDPISGHTALYWYRQSLGQGLEFLIYFQGNSAPDKSGLPSDRFSAERTGGSVSTLTIQRTQQEDSAVYLCASSPGQGRDTQYFGPGTRLTVL.

J is TRBJ1-3 and V is TRBV6-5; perhaps TRBD1 as D (5 bases). Trimming cost V 9 bases and J 4 bases, with 7 bases left between them. The CDR3 loop spans 11 amino acids. In germline, CDR1 is MNHEY, CDR2 SVGAGI. The CDR3 DNA reads as TGTGCCAGTGGGGGGGGAAACACCATATATTTT. Residues: CASGGGNTIYF.

The chain links TRBV6-1 to TRBJ2-7; 7 bases fit TRBD2. The V gene end was trimmed by 8 bases and the J gene end by 1 base; junction bases not matched to a gene: 5. This CDR3 is 13 amino acids long. The germline V gene encodes CDR1 MNHNS and CDR2 SASEGT. This chain's CDR3 is CASGRGGSYEQYF. The CDR3 bases are TGTGCCAGCGGAAGGGGAGGGTCCTACGAGCAGTACTTC.

In nucleotides, the CDR3 is TGCAGCGTTGAAAGCGGGAGCTCCTACGAGCAGTACTTC. Its protein product is CSVESGSSYEQYF. The genes are TRBV29-1 and TRBJ2-7; 8 nucleotides agree with TRBD2. The ends lost 2 bases at V and 0 bases at J; junction bases unmatched: 0. The CDR3 length is 13 residues. The germline V gene encodes CDR1 SQVTM and CDR2 ANQGSEA.

The rearrangement uses TRBV28 and TRBJ2-7, with 9 bases fitting TRBD1. In germline, CDR1 is MDHEN, CDR2 SYDVKM. Trimming removed 3 bases from V and 7 bases from J; junction bases left unmatched: 10. This CDR3 has 15 amino acids. This CDR3 is CASSLVDRGGGEQYF. The CDR3 region has the DNA TGTGCCAGCAGTTTGGTGGACAGGGGAGGGGGGGAGCAGTACTTC.

This chain uses TRBV7-3 with TRBJ2-1; D perhaps matches TRBD2 (6 bases). CDR3 length: 13 residues. V shed 3 bases and J shed 7 bases, with 10 bases lying between them. Per germline, CDR1 SGHTA and CDR2 FQGTGA. DNA for the CDR3: TGTGCCAGCAGCTTCGGGAGTAGGAATGAGCAGTTCTTC. Translation: CASSFGSRNEQFF.